The TCR beta chain described here comes from a study of cytomegalovirus exposure and HLA in healthy donors. From germline, CDR1 is SNHLY and CDR2 FYNNEI. Trimming at V came to 1 base and at J to 8 bases, leaving 4 bases not matched to a gene. This CDR3 has 15 amino acids. A multiplex PCR was run with 60 Vbeta primers and 13 Jbeta primers. Produced via immunoSEQ multiplex PCR; TCRdb's table is partial and in-frame only. This table holds hundreds of thousands of clones, less than 85% found once. This receptor was obtained from a man aged 18 to 30 in good health and CMV-seronegative. Source material: PBMCs. The gene calls are TRBV2 and TRBJ1-6, with 8 bases identical to TRBD1. CDR3 in amino acids: CASSEVETGDSPLHF. The CDR3 bases are TGTGCCAGCAGTGAAGTTGAGACAGGGGATTCACCCCTCCACTTT.